This paragraph covers one T cell receptor beta chain sequence. This sample was taken from a study of cytomegalovirus exposure and HLA in healthy donors. The germline CDR1 and CDR2 sequences are MNHNY and SVGAGI (reference sequence). With 5 bases removed from V and 4 bases from J, the gap between germline ends came to 14 bases. The CDR3 consists of 14 residues. A multiplex PCR was run with 60 Vbeta primers and 13 Jbeta primers. Only in-frame clones appear in the TCRdb table, and some are missing; sequencing was by immunoSEQ multiplex PCR. This sample yields approximately 150,000 clones, of which around 80% are seen a single time; around 2% belongs to the top ten.

The chain has TRBV6-6 and TRBJ1-2; D unresolved. Sequencing was carried out using PBMCs. This TCR derives from a human donor in good health. The CDR3 sequence: CASSIPWQIYGYTF. In nucleotides, the CDR3 is TGTGCCAGCAGTATTCCGTGGCAGATCTATGGCTACACCTTC.